This is a list of T cell receptor beta chains from one sample in a study of cytomegalovirus exposure and HLA in healthy donors. Assay: immunoSEQ multiplex PCR; the TCRdb copy retains only in-frame clones and omits some. The sample contains approximately 120,000 clones, 77% of which appear only once. Sample: PBMCs. Receptors were obtained from a woman in her forties in good health and CMV-seropositive. The CDR3 runs from the conserved cysteine through the conserved F or W. The order of the fields is J gene, clone size, V gene, D gene, CDR3 length, CDR3 DNA, CDR3 protein. The D gene is left open where the match is weak. The size entry is marked missing in some rows and otherwise reads once, few, many or a size class.

j_call: TRBJ2-7; clone_size: NA; v_call: TRBV4-1; d_call: NA; cdr3_length: 15; cdr3_nt: TGCGCCAGCAGCCCACTCTACCAACAGCCCACCGAGCAGTACTTC; cdr3_aa: CASSPLYQQPTEQYF
j_call: TRBJ1-1; clone_size: NA; v_call: TRBV11-2; d_call: TRBD1; cdr3_length: 17; cdr3_nt: TGTGCCAGCAGCCCAAGGGGGCAGGGGGCTCAGGACACTGAAGCTTTCTTT; cdr3_aa: CASSPRGQGAQDTEAFF
j_call: TRBJ1-1; clone_size: once; v_call: TRBV9; d_call: NA; cdr3_length: 14; cdr3_nt: TGTGCCAGCAGCCCCCAGGTGGTGAACACTGAAGCTTTCTTT; cdr3_aa: CASSPQVVNTEAFF
j_call: TRBJ2-1; clone_size: NA; v_call: TRBV19; d_call: TRBD2; cdr3_length: 15; cdr3_nt: TGTGCCAGTAGTTTGACTAGCGGGTTTTACAATGAGCAGTTCTTC; cdr3_aa: CASSLTSGFYNEQFF
j_call: TRBJ2-3; clone_size: NA; v_call: TRBV14; d_call: TRBD2; cdr3_length: 16; cdr3_nt: TGTGCCAGCAGCCAAGTCGGCGGGGGGAGCACAGATACGCAGTATTTT; cdr3_aa: CASSQVGGGSTDTQYF
j_call: TRBJ2-3; clone_size: NA; v_call: TRBV19; d_call: TRBD1; cdr3_length: 15; cdr3_nt: TGTGCCAGTAGCGGAGGGGACAGGGGTACAGATACGCAGTATTTT; cdr3_aa: CASSGGDRGTDTQYF
j_call: TRBJ2-7; clone_size: NA; v_call: TRBV5-1; d_call: NA; cdr3_length: 14; cdr3_nt: TGCGCCAGCAGCTTAGCAGTAGGGGCCTACGAGCAGTACTTC; cdr3_aa: CASSLAVGAYEQYF
j_call: TRBJ2-7; clone_size: NA; v_call: TRBV5-1; d_call: NA; cdr3_length: 13; cdr3_nt: TGCGCCAGCAGCTTGACTAGCACGGGCGAGCAGTACTTC; cdr3_aa: CASSLTSTGEQYF
j_call: TRBJ2-7; clone_size: NA; v_call: TRBV18; d_call: NA; cdr3_length: 14; cdr3_nt: TGTGCCAGCTCATCTAGCGCGATACCCTACGAGCAGTACTTC; cdr3_aa: CASSSSAIPYEQYF
j_call: TRBJ2-2; clone_size: NA; v_call: TRBV7-9; d_call: TRBD2; cdr3_length: 15; cdr3_nt: TGTGCCAGCAGCTTAGACGGGAGGGCCGCCGGGGAGCTGTTTTTT; cdr3_aa: CASSLDGRAAGELFF
j_call: TRBJ2-1; clone_size: NA; v_call: TRBV28; d_call: NA; cdr3_length: 14; cdr3_nt: TGTGCCAGCAAAGGGGGAGGGACCTACAATGAGCAGTTCTTC; cdr3_aa: CASKGGGTYNEQFF
j_call: TRBJ2-1; clone_size: NA; v_call: TRBV30; d_call: TRBD2; cdr3_length: 16; cdr3_nt: TGTGCCTGGAGTGCATTCACTAGCGGGAGTTACAATGAGCAGTTCTTC; cdr3_aa: CAWSAFTSGSYNEQFF
j_call: TRBJ2-3; clone_size: NA; v_call: TRBV2; d_call: TRBD1; cdr3_length: 14; cdr3_nt: TGTGCCAGCAGTCCTGGACAGGGGTCCGATACGCAGTATTTT; cdr3_aa: CASSPGQGSDTQYF
j_call: TRBJ2-3; clone_size: NA; v_call: TRBV19; d_call: NA; cdr3_length: 16; cdr3_nt: TGTGCCAGTAGTATCCAGGGAAGCTCTAGCACAGATACGCAGTATTTT; cdr3_aa: CASSIQGSSSTDTQYF
j_call: TRBJ2-3; clone_size: NA; v_call: TRBV27; d_call: TRBD2; cdr3_length: 15; cdr3_nt: TGTGCCAGCGGGACAGGACTAGCGGGAGTGGATACGCAGTATTTT; cdr3_aa: CASGTGLAGVDTQYF
j_call: TRBJ2-5; clone_size: NA; v_call: TRBV28; d_call: TRBD2; cdr3_length: 14; cdr3_nt: TGTGCCAGCAGGGGGACTAGCGTAAGGGAGACCCAGTACTTC; cdr3_aa: CASRGTSVRETQYF
j_call: TRBJ2-1; clone_size: NA; v_call: TRBV5-6; d_call: NA; cdr3_length: 14; cdr3_nt: TGTGCCAGCAGCTTTTTCGAGCTCGCCCATGAGCAGTTCTTC; cdr3_aa: CASSFFELAHEQFF
j_call: TRBJ2-3; clone_size: NA; v_call: TRBV29-1; d_call: TRBD2; cdr3_length: 15; cdr3_nt: TGCAGCGTTGCCCCTAGCGGGAGGGCCCAAGATACGCAGTATTTT; cdr3_aa: CSVAPSGRAQDTQYF
j_call: TRBJ2-1; clone_size: NA; v_call: TRBV19; d_call: TRBD2; cdr3_length: 15; cdr3_nt: TGTGCCAGTAGTATACGGGAGGGCCTTAACAATGAGCAGTTCTTC; cdr3_aa: CASSIREGLNNEQFF
j_call: TRBJ2-7; clone_size: few; v_call: TRBV19; d_call: TRBD2; cdr3_length: 19; cdr3_nt: TGTGCCAGTACCTCATCGCTCGGGACTAGCGGATACCCAGGGTACGAGCAGTACTTC; cdr3_aa: CASTSSLGTSGYPGYEQYF
j_call: TRBJ2-6; clone_size: NA; v_call: TRBV2; d_call: NA; cdr3_length: 14; cdr3_nt: TGTGCCAGCAGAAGGGCAGGGGAAGCCAACGTCCTGACTTTC; cdr3_aa: CASRRAGEANVLTF
j_call: TRBJ1-1; clone_size: NA; v_call: TRBV1; d_call: NA; cdr3_length: 14; cdr3_nt: TGCACCCCTTACAGGAAAGCCATGAACACTGAAGCTTTCTTT; cdr3_aa: CTPYRKAMNTEAFF
j_call: TRBJ2-1; clone_size: NA; v_call: TRBV12-5; d_call: TRBD1; cdr3_length: 13; cdr3_nt: TGTGCTAGTGGTTTGGCCGACAGGGGGAAGAGATTCTTC; cdr3_aa: CASGLADRGKRFF
j_call: TRBJ1-1; clone_size: NA; v_call: TRBV19; d_call: TRBD1; cdr3_length: 13; cdr3_nt: TGTGCCAGTAGGGACAGGGGGGACACTGAAGCTTTCTTT; cdr3_aa: CASRDRGDTEAFF
j_call: TRBJ1-2; clone_size: NA; v_call: TRBV19; d_call: TRBD1; cdr3_length: 12; cdr3_nt: TGTGCCAGTGGACAGGGGTACTATGGCTACACCTTC; cdr3_aa: CASGQGYYGYTF
j_call: TRBJ2-2; clone_size: NA; v_call: TRBV27; d_call: TRBD1; cdr3_length: 15; cdr3_nt: TGTGCCAGCAGTATCCGGGACAGGGCGGCCGGGGAGCTGTTTTTT; cdr3_aa: CASSIRDRAAGELFF
j_call: TRBJ2-1; clone_size: NA; v_call: TRBV6-6; d_call: NA; cdr3_length: 16; cdr3_nt: TGTGCCAGCAGTTACTCTTTGGCGGAGGACTACAATGAGCAGTTCTTC; cdr3_aa: CASSYSLAEDYNEQFF
j_call: TRBJ2-1; clone_size: NA; v_call: TRBV30; d_call: TRBD1; cdr3_length: 16; cdr3_nt: TGTGCCTGGAGTGTACTAGGGACAGGGACCTACAATGAGCAGTTCTTC; cdr3_aa: CAWSVLGTGTYNEQFF
j_call: TRBJ2-1; clone_size: NA; v_call: TRBV5-1; d_call: NA; cdr3_length: 15; cdr3_nt: TGCGCCAGCAGCTTGCCCTATCATTCCTACAATGAGCAGTTCTTC; cdr3_aa: CASSLPYHSYNEQFF
j_call: TRBJ2-7; clone_size: NA; v_call: TRBV7-9; d_call: TRBD2; cdr3_length: 16; cdr3_nt: TGTGCCAGCAGCTTACCGCCGCTAGCGGGAGGTTCCGAGCAGTACTTC; cdr3_aa: CASSLPPLAGGSEQYF
j_call: TRBJ2-5; clone_size: few; v_call: TRBV19; d_call: NA; cdr3_length: 12; cdr3_nt: TGTGCCAGTAGCATAGCCGGGGAGACCCAGTACTTC; cdr3_aa: CASSIAGETQYF
j_call: TRBJ2-7; clone_size: once; v_call: TRBV6-5; d_call: TRBD2; cdr3_length: 14; cdr3_nt: TGTGCCAGCAGGCCAACTAGCGGGAATTACGAGCAGTACTTC; cdr3_aa: CASRPTSGNYEQYF
j_call: TRBJ2-5; clone_size: NA; v_call: TRBV5-6; d_call: NA; cdr3_length: 15; cdr3_nt: TGTGCCAGCAGCTTGGTAGGTAGGGGATCGGAGACCCAGTACTTC; cdr3_aa: CASSLVGRGSETQYF
j_call: TRBJ2-2; clone_size: NA; v_call: TRBV7-9; d_call: NA; cdr3_length: 14; cdr3_nt: TGTGCCAGCAGCGAGGCAGGGGGGACCGGGGAGCTGTTTTTT; cdr3_aa: CASSEAGGTGELFF
j_call: TRBJ2-3; clone_size: NA; v_call: TRBV6-5; d_call: TRBD1; cdr3_length: 14; cdr3_nt: TGTGCCAGCAGCTTCGGACAGGGGAGTACTACGCAGTATTTT; cdr3_aa: CASSFGQGSTTQYF
j_call: TRBJ1-1; clone_size: once; v_call: TRBV7-9; d_call: NA; cdr3_length: 13; cdr3_nt: TGTGCCAGCAGCTTCTCAGAGAACACTGAAGCTTTCTTT; cdr3_aa: CASSFSENTEAFF
j_call: TRBJ1-2; clone_size: NA; v_call: TRBV7-8; d_call: TRBD1; cdr3_length: 15; cdr3_nt: TGTGCCAGCAGACCTTACAGGGGGCCGGCCTATGGCTACACCTTC; cdr3_aa: CASRPYRGPAYGYTF
j_call: TRBJ2-7; clone_size: NA; v_call: TRBV2; d_call: TRBD1; cdr3_length: 15; cdr3_nt: TGTGCCAGCAGTGAAGGTGGGACAGGCTCCTACGAGCAGTACTTC; cdr3_aa: CASSEGGTGSYEQYF
j_call: TRBJ2-1; clone_size: NA; v_call: TRBV6-1; d_call: TRBD2; cdr3_length: 15; cdr3_nt: TGTGCCAGCAGTCCTCGCCGACTAGCGCCCAATGAGCAGTTCTTC; cdr3_aa: CASSPRRLAPNEQFF
j_call: TRBJ1-1; clone_size: NA; v_call: TRBV6-5; d_call: TRBD1; cdr3_length: 14; cdr3_nt: TGTGCCAGCAGTTACTCGACAGGGGGCACTGAAGCTTTCTTT; cdr3_aa: CASSYSTGGTEAFF
j_call: TRBJ2-3; clone_size: NA; v_call: TRBV5-1; d_call: NA; cdr3_length: 17; cdr3_nt: TGCGCCAGCAGCTTGGCCGGGACTGATTTTAGCACAGATACGCAGTATTTT; cdr3_aa: CASSLAGTDFSTDTQYF
j_call: TRBJ2-3; clone_size: NA; v_call: TRBV7-9; d_call: NA; cdr3_length: 15; cdr3_nt: TGTGCCAGCAGCTTAAGGCAGGGGACCACAGATACGCAGTATTTT; cdr3_aa: CASSLRQGTTDTQYF
j_call: TRBJ2-3; clone_size: NA; v_call: TRBV29-1; d_call: TRBD2; cdr3_length: 16; cdr3_nt: TGCAGCGTTGAATCAAGGACTAGCGGTTACACAGATACGCAGTATTTT; cdr3_aa: CSVESRTSGYTDTQYF
j_call: TRBJ2-5; clone_size: NA; v_call: TRBV5-5; d_call: NA; cdr3_length: 12; cdr3_nt: TGTGCCAGCAGGTCGGACAGTGAGACCCAGTACTTC; cdr3_aa: CASRSDSETQYF
j_call: TRBJ1-3; clone_size: NA; v_call: TRBV5-6; d_call: TRBD1; cdr3_length: 17; cdr3_nt: TGTGCCAGCAACAAACTGACAGGGGGAAGCTCTGGAAACACCATATATTTT; cdr3_aa: CASNKLTGGSSGNTIYF
j_call: TRBJ1-4; clone_size: NA; v_call: TRBV2; d_call: NA; cdr3_length: 12; cdr3_nt: TGTGCCAGCGCGCGGGGCAGTGAAAAACTGTTTTTT; cdr3_aa: CASARGSEKLFF
j_call: TRBJ2-1; clone_size: NA; v_call: TRBV2; d_call: NA; cdr3_length: 13; cdr3_nt: TGTGCCAGCAGTGGGGACCGGAGGGTTAGGCAGTTCTTC; cdr3_aa: CASSGDRRVRQFF
j_call: TRBJ2-1; clone_size: NA; v_call: TRBV2; d_call: TRBD2; cdr3_length: 15; cdr3_nt: TGTGCCAGCAGTGAACAGACTAGCGGGAGCCATGAGCAGTTCTTC; cdr3_aa: CASSEQTSGSHEQFF
j_call: TRBJ1-1; clone_size: NA; v_call: TRBV10-3; d_call: NA; cdr3_length: 15; cdr3_nt: TGTGCCATCAGTGAGTCGACTCGTGCAGGGGACGAAGCTTTCTTT; cdr3_aa: CAISESTRAGDEAFF